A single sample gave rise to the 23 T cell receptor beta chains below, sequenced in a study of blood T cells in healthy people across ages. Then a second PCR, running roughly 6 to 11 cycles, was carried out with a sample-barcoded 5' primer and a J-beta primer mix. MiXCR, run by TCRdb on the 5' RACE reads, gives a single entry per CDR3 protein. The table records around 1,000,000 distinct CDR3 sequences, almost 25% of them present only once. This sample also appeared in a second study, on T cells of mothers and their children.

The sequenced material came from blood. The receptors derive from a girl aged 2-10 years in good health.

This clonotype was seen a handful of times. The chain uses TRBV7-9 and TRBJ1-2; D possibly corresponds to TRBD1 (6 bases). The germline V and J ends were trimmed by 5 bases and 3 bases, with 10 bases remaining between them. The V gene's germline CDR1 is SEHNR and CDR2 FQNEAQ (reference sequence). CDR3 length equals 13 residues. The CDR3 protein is CASSQDRHYGYTF. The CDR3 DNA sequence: TGTGCCAGCAGCCAAGACAGGCACTATGGCTACACCTTC.

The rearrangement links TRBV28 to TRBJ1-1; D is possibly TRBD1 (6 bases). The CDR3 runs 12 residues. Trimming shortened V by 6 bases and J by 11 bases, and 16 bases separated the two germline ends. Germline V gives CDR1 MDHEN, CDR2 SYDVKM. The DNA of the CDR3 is TGTGCCAGCAGGCTTCCACAGGGTCGGGCTTTCTTT. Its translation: CASRLPQGRAFF.

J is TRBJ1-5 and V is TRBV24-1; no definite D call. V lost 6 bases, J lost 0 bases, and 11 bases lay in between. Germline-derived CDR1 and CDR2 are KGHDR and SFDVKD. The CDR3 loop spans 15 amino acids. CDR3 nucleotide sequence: TGTGCCACCAGTACAACAGAACTTAGCAATCAGCCCCAGCATTTT. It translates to CATSTTELSNQPQHF.

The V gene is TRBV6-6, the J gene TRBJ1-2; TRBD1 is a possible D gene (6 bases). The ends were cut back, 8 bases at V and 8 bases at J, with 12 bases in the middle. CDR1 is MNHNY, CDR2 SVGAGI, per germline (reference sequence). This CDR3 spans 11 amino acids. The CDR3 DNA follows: TGTGCCAGCGGACAGCCAGAGGGCTACACCTTC. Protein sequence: CASGQPEGYTF.

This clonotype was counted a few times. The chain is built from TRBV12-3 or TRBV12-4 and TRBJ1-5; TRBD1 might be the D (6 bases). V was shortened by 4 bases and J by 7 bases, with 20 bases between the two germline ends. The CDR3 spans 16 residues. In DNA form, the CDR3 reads TGTGCCAGCAGTTCCCGATACCGGGGGCGCTTCCAGCCCCAGCATTTT. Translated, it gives CASSSRYRGRFQPQHF.

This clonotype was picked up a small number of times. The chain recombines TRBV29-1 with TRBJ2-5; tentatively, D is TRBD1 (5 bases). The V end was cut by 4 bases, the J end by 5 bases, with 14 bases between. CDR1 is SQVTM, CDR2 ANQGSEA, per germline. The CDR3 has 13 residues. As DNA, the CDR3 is TGCAGCGTTGCCAGGGTGTTGACGGAGACCCAGTACTTC. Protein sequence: CSVARVLTETQYF.

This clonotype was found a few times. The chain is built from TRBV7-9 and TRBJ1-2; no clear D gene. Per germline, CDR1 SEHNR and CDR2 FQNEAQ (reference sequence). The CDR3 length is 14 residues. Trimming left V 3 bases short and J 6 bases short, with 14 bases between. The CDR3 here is CASSFSPGLNGYTF. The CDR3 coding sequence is TGTGCCAGCAGCTTCTCTCCCGGACTTAATGGCTACACCTTC.

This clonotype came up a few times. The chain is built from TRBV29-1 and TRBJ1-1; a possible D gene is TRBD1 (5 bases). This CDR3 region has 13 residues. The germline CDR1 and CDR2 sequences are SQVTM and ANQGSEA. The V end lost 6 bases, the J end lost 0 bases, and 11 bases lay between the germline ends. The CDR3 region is CSVLRTLNTEAFF. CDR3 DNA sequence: TGCAGCGTCCTCCGGACATTGAACACTGAAGCTTTCTTT.

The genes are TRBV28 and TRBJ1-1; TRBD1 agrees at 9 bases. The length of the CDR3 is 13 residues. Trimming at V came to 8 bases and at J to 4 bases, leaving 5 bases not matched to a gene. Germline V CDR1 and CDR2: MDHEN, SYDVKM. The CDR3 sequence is CASVPDRGTEAFF. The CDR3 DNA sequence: TGTGCCAGCGTCCCGGACAGGGGCACTGAAGCTTTCTTT.

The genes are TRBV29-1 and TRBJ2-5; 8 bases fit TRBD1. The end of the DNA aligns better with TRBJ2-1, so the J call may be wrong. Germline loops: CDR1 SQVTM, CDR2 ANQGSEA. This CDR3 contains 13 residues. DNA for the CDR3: TGCAGCGTAAAGACAGGGGAGTACAATGAGCAGTTCTTC. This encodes CSVKTGEYNEQFF.

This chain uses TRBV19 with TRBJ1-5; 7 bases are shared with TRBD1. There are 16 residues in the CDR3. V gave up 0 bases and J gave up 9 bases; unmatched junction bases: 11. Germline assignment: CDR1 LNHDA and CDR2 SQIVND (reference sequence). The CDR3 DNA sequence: TGTGCCAGTAGTATAGAGAAAGGGCGAGGGGGCCGGCCCCAGCATTTT. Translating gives CASSIEKGRGGRPQHF.

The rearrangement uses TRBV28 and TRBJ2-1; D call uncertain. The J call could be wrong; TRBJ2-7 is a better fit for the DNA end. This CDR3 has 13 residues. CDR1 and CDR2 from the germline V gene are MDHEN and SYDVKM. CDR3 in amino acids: CASSLLIRYEQYF. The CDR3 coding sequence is TGTGCCAGCAGTTTATTGATCCGTTACGAGCAGTACTTC.

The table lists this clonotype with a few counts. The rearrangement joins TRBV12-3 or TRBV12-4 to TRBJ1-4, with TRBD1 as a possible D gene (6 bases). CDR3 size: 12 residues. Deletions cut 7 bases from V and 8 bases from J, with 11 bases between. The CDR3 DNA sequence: TGTGCCAGCACCCGGCAGGGGGAAAAACTGTTTTTT. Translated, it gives CASTRQGEKLFF.

The CDR3 loop is CASAIPWRGYSNYGYTF. DNA of the CDR3: TGTGCCAGCGCTATACCTTGGAGGGGGTACTCTAACTATGGCTACACCTTC. This chain joins TRBV28 and TRBJ1-2; D might be TRBD1 (6 bases). CDR3 size: 17 residues. Trimming took 8 bases from V and 0 from J, leaving 22 bases between them. The germline V gene encodes CDR1 MDHEN and CDR2 SYDVKM.

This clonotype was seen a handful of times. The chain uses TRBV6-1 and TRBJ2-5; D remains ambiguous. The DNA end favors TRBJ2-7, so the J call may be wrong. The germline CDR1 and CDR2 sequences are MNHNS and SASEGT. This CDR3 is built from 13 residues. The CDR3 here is CASSVVKEYEQYF. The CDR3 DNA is TGTGCCAGCAGCGTAGTGAAGGAGTACGAGCAGTACTTC.

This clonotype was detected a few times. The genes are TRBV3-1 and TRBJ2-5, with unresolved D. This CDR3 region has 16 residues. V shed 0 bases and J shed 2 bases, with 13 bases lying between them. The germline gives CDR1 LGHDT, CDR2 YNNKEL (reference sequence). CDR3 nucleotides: TGTGCCAGCAGCCAAGATCGGCGATACCATCAAGAGACCCAGTACTTC. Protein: CASSQDRRYHQETQYF.

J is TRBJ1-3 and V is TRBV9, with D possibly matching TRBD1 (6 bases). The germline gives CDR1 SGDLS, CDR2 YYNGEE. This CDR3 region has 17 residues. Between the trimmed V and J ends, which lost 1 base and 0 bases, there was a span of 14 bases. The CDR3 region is CASSVLGDTFSGNTIYF. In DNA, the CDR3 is TGTGCCAGCAGCGTACTGGGGGACACCTTCTCTGGAAACACCATATATTTT.

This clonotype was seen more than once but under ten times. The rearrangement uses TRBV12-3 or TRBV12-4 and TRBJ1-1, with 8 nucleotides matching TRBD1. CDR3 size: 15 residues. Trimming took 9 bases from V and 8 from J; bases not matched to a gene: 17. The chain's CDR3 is CASSDTGTGALEAFF. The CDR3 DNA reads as TGTGCCAGTAGTGATACCGGGACAGGCGCCCTAGAAGCTTTCTTT.

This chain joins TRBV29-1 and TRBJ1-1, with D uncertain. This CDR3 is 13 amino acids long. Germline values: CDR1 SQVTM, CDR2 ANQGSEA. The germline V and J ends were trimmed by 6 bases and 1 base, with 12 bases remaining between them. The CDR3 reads CSVTSRGNTEAFF. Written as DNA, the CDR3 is TGCAGCGTCACGTCTCGTGGGAACACTGAAGCTTTCTTT. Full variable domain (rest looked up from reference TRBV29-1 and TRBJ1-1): SAVISQKPSRDICQRGTSLTIQCQVDSQVTMMFWYRQQPGQSLTLIATANQGSEATYESGFVIDKFPISRPNLTFSTLTVSNMSPEDSSIYLCSVTSRGNTEAFFGQGTRLTVV.

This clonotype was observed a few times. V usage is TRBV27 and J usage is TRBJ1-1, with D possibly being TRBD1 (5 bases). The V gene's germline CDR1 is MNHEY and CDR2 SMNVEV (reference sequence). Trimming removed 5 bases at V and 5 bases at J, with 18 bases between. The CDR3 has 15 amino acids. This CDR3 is CASSSLTFQGTEAFF. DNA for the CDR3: TGTGCCAGCAGTAGTCTTACTTTTCAGGGAACTGAAGCTTTCTTT.

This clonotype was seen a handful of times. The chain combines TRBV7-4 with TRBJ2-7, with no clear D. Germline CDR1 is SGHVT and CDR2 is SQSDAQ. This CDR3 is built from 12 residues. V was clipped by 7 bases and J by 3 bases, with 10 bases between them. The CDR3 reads CASIRLFYEQYF. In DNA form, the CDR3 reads TGTGCCAGCATCCGATTATTCTACGAGCAGTACTTC.

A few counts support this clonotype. The CDR3 DNA follows: TGCAGCGCCCGGAACGGGGACATACGATACTACACCTTC. Translated, it gives CSARNGDIRYYTF. The rearrangement joins TRBV29-1 to TRBJ1-2; the D gene is possibly TRBD1 (6 bases). Trimming took off 7 bases at V and 10 bases at J, with 22 bases between the two ends. The CDR3 has 13 residues. Germline CDR1 reads SQVTM; CDR2 reads ANQGSEA.

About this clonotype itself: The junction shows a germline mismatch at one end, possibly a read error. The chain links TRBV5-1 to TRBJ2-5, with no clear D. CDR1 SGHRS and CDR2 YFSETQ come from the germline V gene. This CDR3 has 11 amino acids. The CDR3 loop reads CASSLEVTQHF. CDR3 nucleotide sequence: TGCGCCAGCAGCTTGGAGGTGACCCAGCACTTC.